Reported below is one T cell receptor beta chain. Germline V CDR1 and CDR2: MDHEN, SYDVKM. The germline V and J ends were trimmed by 2 bases and 4 bases, with 8 bases remaining between them. The CDR3 has 14 residues. This record comes from a study of blood T cell repertoires in COVID-19. TCRdb keeps only in-frame clones here, not all; method: immunoSEQ multiplex PCR. The data contain roughly 200,000 clones, roughly 75% of them singletons. This sequence originates from a woman aged 70-85 years with acute or convalescent COVID-19. J is TRBJ2-2 and V is TRBV28; perhaps TRBD2 as D (6 bases). Input material: peripheral blood. The CDR3 loop reads CASSLVGGTGELFF. The CDR3 DNA reads TGTGCCAGCAGTTTAGTGGGAGGCACCGGGGAGCTGTTTTTT.